The 16 T cell receptor beta chains given below trace back to one sample, sequenced in a study of blood T cell repertoires in COVID-19 (TCRdb year 2020). Receptors were amplified or captured by the immunoSEQ multiplex PCR assay. In its TCRdb copy, this immuneACCESS table keeps in-frame sequences only and misses some clones. Where compared with another copy, unresolved V genes explain less than half of these, and the others have no known cause. Within this sample are 200,000 to 300,000 clones, with 70% to 90% of them counted one time only. The ten most abundant clones make up around 6.4% of the sample. The sequenced sample consisted of peripheral blood. These receptors all stem from a woman between 55 and 75 years old with active or convalescent COVID-19.

The CDR3 sequence is CASSLGLSLGTEAFF. Written as DNA, the CDR3 is TGTGCCAGCAGCTTAGGACTGTCCCTCGGCACTGAAGCTTTCTTT. This chain uses TRBV7-9 with TRBJ1-1, with unresolved D. V lost 1 base and J 4 bases, leaving 13 bases between the germline ends. The germline gives CDR1 SEHNR, CDR2 FQNEAQ (reference sequence). CDR3 length: 15 amino acids.

This chain connects TRBV30 to TRBJ2-2; TRBD1 aligns across 9 bases. Unmatched junction bases numbered 7, after V lost 2 bases and J lost 6 bases. This CDR3 spans 15 amino acids. The germline V gene has CDR1 GTSNPN and CDR2 SVGIG (reference sequence). Here the CDR3 DNA reads TGTGCCTGGAGTACTTACACAGGGGGCGCCGGGGAGCTGTTTTTT. Its translation is CAWSTYTGGAGELFF.

The chain carries TRBV5-1 and TRBJ2-3; unclear D gene. The CDR3 totals 14 residues. Germline CDR1 is SGHRS and CDR2 is YFSETQ. V was pared by 6 bases and J by 0 bases, with 11 bases between. The CDR3 region has the DNA TGCGCCAGCAACTACCATCCTAGCACAGATACGCAGTATTTT. Translating gives CASNYHPSTDTQYF.

This clone was detected only once. The chain combines TRBV27 with TRBJ2-1, with D possibly matching TRBD1 (5 bases). The V end was cut by 5 bases, the J end by 3 bases, with 14 bases between. Germline V gene lookup returns CDR1 MNHEY and CDR2 SMNVEV (reference sequence). This CDR3 region has 15 residues. CDR3 loop: CASSPQGNNYNEQFF. CDR3 DNA sequence: TGTGCCAGCAGTCCCCAGGGAAATAACTACAATGAGCAGTTCTTC.

This clone has a handful of counts. The CDR3 region is CASSERTEAFF. In nucleotides, the CDR3 is TGCGCCAGCAGCGAGCGCACTGAAGCTTTCTTT. The chain has TRBV5-1 and TRBJ1-1; D unresolved. This CDR3 spans 11 amino acids. The V end was cut by 4 bases, the J end by 4 bases, with 5 bases between. CDR1 and CDR2 from the germline V gene are SGHRS and YFSETQ.

This chain joins TRBV6-5 and TRBJ2-5, with 11 bases lining up with TRBD2. CDR3 length: 16 amino acids. Germline V gene lookup returns CDR1 MNHEY and CDR2 SVGAGI. V lost 4 bases, J lost 1 base, and 5 bases stayed unmatched. In nucleotides, the CDR3 is TGTGCCAGCAGTTGGCGACTAGCGGGGTTCCAAGAGACCCAGTACTTC. Amino acid sequence: CASSWRLAGFQETQYF.

The chain has TRBV11-3 and TRBJ1-1; D gene uncertain. The CDR3 consists of 15 residues. V lost 5 bases and J 0 bases, leaving 13 bases between the germline ends. In germline, CDR1 is SGHNT, CDR2 YENEEA. The CDR3 here is CASSPSDYMNTEAFF. The CDR3 DNA is TGTGCCAGCAGCCCATCGGACTACATGAACACTGAAGCTTTCTTT.

This chain joins TRBV10-3 and TRBJ1-5; D gene unclear. Looked up from germline, CDR1 is ENHRY and CDR2 is SYGVKD. V lost 10 bases, J lost 0 bases, and 13 bases lay in between. CDR3 length: 14 amino acids. CDR3 residues: CATARTNSNQPQHF. For the CDR3, the DNA is TGTGCCACGGCGAGGACTAATAGCAATCAGCCCCAGCATTTT.

This chain connects TRBV7-2 to TRBJ1-2; D perhaps matches TRBD1 (5 bases). This CDR3 is built from 14 residues. CDR1 and CDR2 (germline): SGHTA, FQGNSA. Trimming shortened V by 2 bases and J by 3 bases, and 10 bases separated the two germline ends. The CDR3: CASSLPGLYYGYTF. CDR3 DNA sequence: TGTGCCAGCAGCTTACCGGGACTTTACTATGGCTACACCTTC.

This clone was seen more than once but under ten times. The gene calls are TRBV6-1 and TRBJ2-7; D possibly corresponds to TRBD2 (5 bases). Per germline, CDR1 MNHNS and CDR2 SASEGT. Deletions cut 6 bases from V and 5 bases from J, with 8 bases between. The CDR3 contains 11 residues. The chain's CDR3 is CASSDGNEQYF. In nucleotides, the CDR3 is TGTGCCAGCAGCGACGGGAACGAGCAGTACTTC.

The chain combines TRBV11-2 with TRBJ2-7, with 12 bases lining up with TRBD1. Germline V gene lookup returns CDR1 SGHAT and CDR2 FQNNGV. V lost 2 bases, J lost 5 bases, and 7 bases stayed unmatched. This CDR3 is built from 16 residues. The CDR3 sequence is CASSLSLGQGAHEQYV. CDR3 bases: TGTGCCAGCAGCTTAAGTCTGGGACAGGGGGCCCACGAGCAGTACGTC.

J is TRBJ1-1 and V is TRBV19; weak D call: TRBD1 (5 bases). The CDR3 sequence is 15 residues long. The ends were cut back, 5 bases at V and 0 bases at J, with 13 bases in the middle. Per the germline V gene, CDR1 is LNHDA and CDR2 is SQIVND (reference sequence). The CDR3 nucleotides are TGTGCCAGTAGTCGACAGCAGATTATGAACACTGAAGCTTTCTTT. It yields the protein CASSRQQIMNTEAFF.

J is TRBJ2-3 and V is TRBV6-5; D is unclear. The CDR3 runs 15 residues. V lost 4 bases and J lost 0, with 11 bases in between. Germline assignment: CDR1 MNHEY and CDR2 SVGAGI. The CDR3 sequence: CASSSLDRSTDTQYF. The CDR3 DNA sequence: TGTGCCAGCAGTTCCCTAGACCGGAGCACAGATACGCAGTATTTT.

The CDR3 DNA is TGCGCCAGCAGCCAAGTTTTGACACGGTCACCCCTCCACTTT. The encoded protein is CASSQVLTRSPLHF. The chain combines TRBV4-1 with TRBJ1-6; D ambiguous. The V gene's germline CDR1 is MGHRA and CDR2 YSYEKL. The CDR3 contains 14 residues. V was clipped by 1 base and J by 10 bases, with 11 bases between them.

The chain recombines TRBV7-3 with TRBJ2-1, with TRBD1 matching over 8 bases. J gave up 3 bases and V 4 bases, and 5 bases lay outside the gene matches. This CDR3 has 15 residues. Germline CDR1 is SGHTA and CDR2 is FQGTGA. The CDR3 region has the DNA TGTGCCAGCAGCTCACCCGGGACAGGCTACAATGAGCAGTTCTTC. Translated: CASSSPGTGYNEQFF.

This chain uses TRBV3-1 (or the pseudogene TRBV3-2) with TRBJ2-1, with 8 nucleotides matching TRBD2. The CDR3 has 15 amino acids. Germline CDR1 and CDR2: LGHDT and YNNKEL (reference sequence). The J segment lost 10 bases and the V segment lost 0 bases, leaving 8 bases of the junction unmatched. The CDR3 spells CASSQDLGLDSEQFF. The CDR3, as DNA: TGTGCCAGCAGCCAAGATCTGGGACTAGACAGCGAGCAGTTCTTC.